These 12 T cell receptor beta chains were sequenced from one sample in a study of T cells in Graves' hyperthyroidism and ophthalmopathy. What was amplified from RNA transcripts were TCR beta CDR3 regions. The HTBI primer set served for first-round RT-PCR of the TCR CDR3. TCRdb re-analysed the multiplex PCR reads in MiXCR, keeping a single row per CDR3 protein. The table has 89,000 or so distinct CDR3 sequences, 35% to 50% seen once. Sequencing used peripheral blood or thyroid tissue (not recorded which). The receptors were sampled from a woman between 25 and 40 years old with Graves' hyperthyroidism.

There are many counts of this clonotype. V usage is TRBV28 and J usage is TRBJ2-7; 10 nucleotides align to TRBD2. The CDR3 loop spans 14 amino acids. Germline-derived CDR1 and CDR2 are MDHEN and SYDVKM. J was trimmed by 5 bases and V by 8 bases; bases with no gene match: 9. The CDR3 DNA follows: TGTGCCAGCCTAGCTAGCGGGAGTAGTCACGAGCAGTACTTC. Translating gives CASLASGSSHEQYF.

This chain joins TRBV6-6 and TRBJ2-5; D gene uncertain. The V gene's germline CDR1 is MNHNY and CDR2 SVGAGI (reference sequence). The CDR3 runs to 15 residues. V was pared by 6 bases and J by 0 bases, with 14 bases between. CDR3 DNA sequence: TGTGCCAGCAGCGGAAGGGAAGATCACCAAGAGACCCAGTACTTC. Its protein is CASSGREDHQETQYF.

This clonotype was recorded at least ten times. The chain has TRBV7-6 and TRBJ1-4, with D tentatively TRBD1 (5 bases). CDR3 length equals 14 residues. V lost 5 bases, J lost 6 bases, and 13 bases lay in between. The V gene's germline CDR1 is SGHVS and CDR2 FNYEAQ. CDR3 in amino acids: CASSRGGWYEKLFF. The CDR3, as DNA: TGTGCCAGCAGCCGCGGGGGTTGGTATGAAAAACTGTTTTTT.

This clonotype was counted ten times or more. This chain uses TRBV4-1 with TRBJ2-7; TRBD1 matches at 12 bases. CDR3 length: 18 amino acids. V gave up 3 bases and J gave up 4 bases; unmatched junction bases: 13. The germline CDR1 and CDR2 sequences are MGHRA and YSYEKL. DNA of the CDR3: TGCGCCAGCAGCCAGCGAGTCCCGGGACAGGGGGCTTCTTACGAGCAGTACTTC. Translated, it gives CASSQRVPGQGASYEQYF.

The chain joins TRBV12-3 or TRBV12-4 to TRBJ1-2; D uncertain. Trimming cost V 3 bases and J 8 bases, with 7 bases left between them. The CDR3 loop spans 11 amino acids. CDR3 DNA sequence: TGTGCCAGCAGTTTTCCGGGGGGCTACACCTTC. Amino acid sequence: CASSFPGGYTF.

Comment on this clonotype: Just one base apart from a much larger clone, this may be a read error. The chain joins TRBV5-8 to TRBJ2-7; D remains unclear. Germline V gene sequence: CDR1 SGHTS, CDR2 YDEGEE. This CDR3 spans 15 amino acids. The CDR3 region is CTSSQGYEEPYEQYF. Written as DNA, the CDR3 is TGTACCAGCAGCCAAGGATACGAGGAGCCCTACGAGCAGTACTTC.

The chain employs TRBV20-1 and TRBJ2-5, with 9 bases matching TRBD1. The CDR3 consists of 14 residues. V shed 6 bases, J shed 1 base, and the junction held 6 bases outside the gene matches. Germline loops: CDR1 DFQATT, CDR2 SNEGSKA (reference sequence). The CDR3 loop is CSAQDRGGQETQYF. The CDR3 bases are TGCAGTGCCCAGGACAGGGGAGGCCAAGAGACCCAGTACTTC.

The chain couples TRBV5-1 to TRBJ2-5; 12 nucleotides align to TRBD2. The germline V gene encodes CDR1 SGHRS and CDR2 YFSETQ. V shed 0 bases, J shed 4 bases, and the junction held 10 bases outside the gene matches. This CDR3 comprises 18 residues. The CDR3 nucleotides are TGCGCCAGCAGCTTGGGACTAGCGGGAGAGGGGGTCGGAGAGACCCAGTACTTC. As protein: CASSLGLAGEGVGETQYF. The full variable domain, with the rest looked up from reference TRBV5-1 and TRBJ2-5, is KAGVTQTPRYLIKTRGQQVTLSCSPISGHRSVSWYQQTPGQGLQFLFEYFSETQRNKGNFPGRFSGRQFSNSRSEMNVSTLELGDSALYLCASSLGLAGEGVGETQYFGPGTRLLVL.

Notes on this clonotype: The junction shows a germline mismatch at one end, possibly a read error. The chain is built from TRBV12-3 or TRBV12-4 and TRBJ2-3; D might be TRBD2 (6 bases). This CDR3 has 15 amino acids. The DNA of the CDR3 is TGTGCCAGCAGTTTGGGACTTTCTAGCACAGATACGCAGTGTTTT. It yields the protein CASSLGLSSTDTQCF.

As regards this clonotype: An end of the junction does not agree with germline; a read error may underlie this. The chain uses TRBV6-1 and TRBJ2-2; no definite D call. The CDR3 is 11 residues long. The germline CDR1 and CDR2 sequences are MNHNS and SASEGT. The CDR3: CAGSITGELFF. The CDR3 coding sequence is TGTGCCGGCAGTATCACGGGGGAGCTGTTTTTT.

This clonotype has just a few counts. As DNA, the CDR3 is TGTGCCAGCAGTATACAGGGAGATGGCTACACCTTC. This sequence encodes CASSIQGDGYTF. The chain couples TRBV12-3 or TRBV12-4 to TRBJ1-2; possibly TRBD1 for D (6 bases). V lost 5 bases, J lost 6 bases, and 10 bases lay in between. This CDR3 contains 12 residues.

The table lists this clonotype with a few counts. A much larger clonotype is one base distant, so this may be a read error. The rearrangement joins TRBV12-3 or TRBV12-4 to TRBJ2-7, with TRBD1 matching over 9 bases. This CDR3 region has 14 residues. Unmatched junction bases numbered 1, after V lost 2 bases and J lost 2 bases. CDR3 nucleotides: TGTGCCAGCAGTTTACGGGACAGGGCCTACGAGCAGTACTTC. It yields the protein CASSLRDRAYEQYF.